A single sample is the source of the 12 T cell receptor beta chains below, sequenced in a study of CD8+ T cells in alopecia areata listed by TCRdb under 2018. Receptor libraries were prepared by the immunoSEQ multiplex PCR assay. To provide template for TCR sequencing, every sample had RNA extracted and reverse transcribed into cDNA. Drawn from immuneACCESS, this table holds only the in-frame rearrangements with V and J called that TCRdb kept. Clones are partly lost; checked studies trace under half to an unresolved V gene and leave the rest unexplained. For this sample there are some 200,000 clones; about 60% appear just once. The ten largest clonotypes hold 10% to 15% of the sample. This specimen's time point label, interpreted: roughly 26 weeks on oral tofacitinib. Sample treatment or condition, as interpreted from the label and publication: oral pan-JAK inhibitor, 5-10 mg twice daily. The specimen comprised CD8+ T cells sorted from blood, sampled at week 24, from a patient treated with tofacitinib. These receptors all stem from a human donor with alopecia areata.

This clone has only a few counts. The V and J genes are TRBV5-6 and TRBJ2-1; no reliable D call. Per the germline V gene, CDR1 is SGHDT and CDR2 is YYEEEE. V lost 1 base and J 5 bases, leaving 4 bases between the germline ends. This CDR3 has 12 amino acids. Here the CDR3 reads CASSLMDNEQFF. CDR3 coding DNA: TGTGCCAGCAGCTTGATGGACAATGAGCAGTTCTTC.

The J gene is TRBJ2-1, the V gene TRBV19, with D possibly TRBD2 on 6 matching bases. Germline CDR1 LNHDA, CDR2 SQIVND (reference sequence). V lost 6 bases and J lost 1, with 7 bases in between. This CDR3 is built from 13 residues. The CDR3 bases are TGTGCCAGTAGACTAGCTTCCTACAATGAGCAGTTCTTC. Its protein product is CASRLASYNEQFF.

This clone came up a few times. The V and J genes are TRBV7-8 and TRBJ2-5; D gene uncertain. The CDR3 totals 14 residues. Trimming left V 5 bases short and J 2 bases short, with 12 bases between. CDR1 and CDR2 (germline): SGHVS, FQNEAQ. The CDR3 DNA reads TGTGCCAGCAGCCCATTGGCGGAGCAAGAGACCCAGTACTTC. It encodes CASSPLAEQETQYF.

This clone was seen a handful of times. The chain couples TRBV29-1 to TRBJ2-1, with D unresolved. Trimming removed 4 bases from V and 6 bases from J, with 7 bases in between. Germline CDR1 and CDR2: SQVTM and ANQGSEA. This CDR3 is 11 amino acids long. CDR3: CSVVAGNEQFF. The DNA of the CDR3 is TGCAGCGTTGTGGCAGGCAATGAGCAGTTCTTC.

This chain links TRBV11-2 with TRBJ2-3; maybe TRBD1 (6 bases). The V end was cut by 2 bases, the J end by 3 bases, with 12 bases between. CDR1 and CDR2 from the germline V gene are SGHAT and FQNNGV. The CDR3 loop spans 15 amino acids. CDR3 protein: CASSLKGVVTDTQYF. CDR3 DNA sequence: TGTGCCAGCAGCTTAAAGGGGGTAGTAACAGATACGCAGTATTTT.

The chain carries TRBV6-5 and TRBJ2-1, with D perhaps TRBD2 (6 bases). This CDR3 spans 15 amino acids. Trimming took 6 bases from V and 4 from J, leaving 16 bases between them. In germline, CDR1 is MNHEY, CDR2 SVGAGI. CDR3 bases: TGTGCCAGCAGCCTGACGGCGGGATCATACAATGAGCAGTTCTTC. Translating it yields CASSLTAGSYNEQFF.

This clone has just a few counts. The chain has TRBV29-1 and TRBJ2-5; 7 positions agree with TRBD1. The length of the CDR3 is 14 residues. Trimming at V came to 4 bases and at J to 1 base, leaving 6 bases not matched to a gene. Germline V gene lookup returns CDR1 SQVTM and CDR2 ANQGSEA. CDR3 loop: CSVAGNRGQETQYF. Written as DNA, the CDR3 is TGCAGCGTTGCCGGGAACAGGGGCCAAGAGACCCAGTACTTC.

This chain connects TRBV2 to TRBJ1-2; D remains ambiguous. The CDR3 extends over 14 amino acids. Germline-derived CDR1 and CDR2 are SNHLY and FYNNEI. V was clipped by 4 bases and J by 2 bases, with 11 bases between them. CDR3 in DNA: TGTGCCAGCAGTGTTCAGGCCCCCAACTATGGCTACACCTTC. Its translation is CASSVQAPNYGYTF. Based on the CDR3 plus reference TRBV2 and TRBJ1-2, the full variable domain is EPEVTQTPSHQVTQMGQEVILRCVPISNHLYFYWYRQILGQKVEFLVSFYNNEISEKSEIFDDQFSVERPDGSNFTLKIRSTKLEDSAMYFCASSVQAPNYGYTFGSGTRLTVV.

This clone was recorded a few times. This chain joins TRBV2 and TRBJ1-5, with 7 bases matching TRBD1. J was trimmed by 6 bases and V by 1 base; bases with no gene match: 9. The CDR3 runs 16 residues. Germline loops: CDR1 SNHLY, CDR2 FYNNEI. This CDR3 is CASSEDRGASPQPQHF. DNA for the CDR3: TGTGCCAGCAGTGAAGACAGGGGAGCATCTCCTCAGCCCCAGCATTTT.

In its sample, this clone was seen once. This chain joins TRBV6-5 and TRBJ2-7; TRBD1 might be the D (5 bases). With 5 bases removed from V and 3 bases from J, the gap between germline ends came to 5 bases. Germline CDR1 and CDR2: MNHEY and SVGAGI. The CDR3 contains 11 residues. This chain's CDR3 is CASSDSYEQYF. DNA for the CDR3: TGTGCCAGCAGTGACAGCTACGAGCAGTACTTC.

This clone was counted a few times. The chain carries TRBV2 and TRBJ2-5; 10 nucleotides line up with TRBD1. The CDR3 totals 15 residues. Germline values: CDR1 SNHLY, CDR2 FYNNEI. Losses at the gene ends were 5 bases for V and 4 bases for J; bases not matched to a gene: 7. CDR3: CASSRQGAAGETQYF. In DNA form, the CDR3 reads TGTGCCAGCAGTCGACAGGGGGCTGCTGGAGAGACCCAGTACTTC. Full variable domain (missing parts from reference TRBV2 and TRBJ2-5): EPEVTQTPSHQVTQMGQEVILRCVPISNHLYFYWYRQILGQKVEFLVSFYNNEISEKSEIFDDQFSVERPDGSNFTLKIRSTKLEDSAMYFCASSRQGAAGETQYFGPGTRLLVL.

Only a few counts were recorded for this clone. The CDR3 region is CASSVGGSGMNTEAFF. DNA for the CDR3: TGTGCCAGCAGCGTCGGAGGGAGTGGGATGAACACTGAAGCTTTCTTT. The chain is built from TRBV9 and TRBJ1-1; D is undetermined. The CDR3 runs to 16 residues. CDR1 and CDR2 from the germline V gene are SGDLS and YYNGEE. V lost 2 bases and J 0 bases, leaving 14 bases between the germline ends.